The 26 T cell receptor beta chains given below trace back to one sample, sequenced in a study of blood T cells in healthy people across ages. Then a second PCR, running about 6 to 11 cycles, was carried out with a sample-barcoded 5' primer and a J-beta primer mix. One entry per CDR3 protein, called by TCRdb with MiXCR from the 5' RACE reads. The sample records 650,000 to 900,000 distinct CDR3 sequences, roughly 60% being singletons. The sample comprised blood. The receptors come from a man in his thirties or forties in good health.

This sequence joins TRBV6-2 or TRBV6-3 and TRBJ2-1; the D call may be TRBD1 or TRBD2 (5 bases each). Germline values: CDR1 MNHEY, CDR2 SVGEGT. V lost 6 bases and J lost 5, with 14 bases in between. The CDR3 loop spans 14 amino acids. CDR3 in amino acids: CASSGALVDNEQFF. CDR3 nucleotide sequence: TGTGCCAGCAGCGGGGCCCTTGTCGACAATGAGCAGTTCTTC.

The gene calls are TRBV29-1 and TRBJ2-7, with 7 bases aligning to TRBD1. Germline CDR1 is SQVTM and CDR2 is ANQGSEA. This CDR3 contains 16 residues. Trimming removed 6 bases from V and 1 base from J; junction bases left unmatched: 15. The CDR3 reads CSVLGQVESVSYEQYF. DNA of the CDR3: TGCAGCGTCCTAGGACAGGTCGAGTCAGTGTCCTACGAGCAGTACTTC.

The chain employs TRBV4-3 and TRBJ2-1; D gene uncertain. The CDR3 sequence is 13 residues long. The germline gives CDR1 LGHNA, CDR2 YSLEER. V lost 1 base, J lost 8 bases, and 9 bases lay in between. CDR3 region: CASSQGSGDEQFF. CDR3 DNA sequence: TGCGCCAGCAGCCAAGGTTCTGGAGATGAGCAGTTCTTC.

The CDR3 here is CSPGRGGRNIQYF. The DNA for the CDR3 is TGCAGCCCCGGAAGGGGGGGACGAAACATTCAGTACTTC. V usage is TRBV20-1 and J usage is TRBJ2-4; D might be TRBD2 (7 bases). This CDR3 region has 13 residues. Per germline, CDR1 DFQATT and CDR2 SNEGSKA (reference sequence).

V is TRBV7-8 and J is TRBJ2-7; 8 bases align to TRBD2. The trim removed 1 base at V and 0 bases at J, leaving 8 bases unmatched. Germline values: CDR1 SGHVS, CDR2 FQNEAQ. The CDR3 has 17 residues. CDR3 sequence reads: CASSLGISGASSYEQYF. In DNA, the CDR3 is TGTGCCAGCAGCTTAGGTATTAGCGGGGCCAGCTCCTACGAGCAGTACTTC.

The CDR3 nucleotides are TGTGCCAGCATCGAGGGGTCCCGCACCGGGGAGCTGTTTTTT. Encoded protein: CASIEGSRTGELFF. The V call is TRBV11-1, the J call TRBJ2-2; either TRBD1 or TRBD2 may fit D (5 bases each). The germline V and J ends were trimmed by 7 bases and 4 bases, with 13 bases remaining between them. The CDR3 contains 14 residues. CDR1 and CDR2 from the germline V gene are SGHAT and FQDESV (reference sequence).

The V gene is TRBV20-1, the J gene TRBJ2-3, with TRBD2 matching 7 bases. The ends lost 5 bases at V and 2 bases at J; junction bases unmatched: 19. Germline assignment: CDR1 DFQATT and CDR2 SNEGSKA (reference sequence). CDR3 length: 18 residues. The CDR3 region is CSAPSQSRKRGFTDTQYF. The CDR3 nucleotides are TGCAGTGCTCCATCGCAATCGAGGAAGCGGGGTTTCACAGATACGCAGTATTTT.

This clonotype has more than one count but fewer than ten. The CDR3 bases are TGTGCCAGCAGTTTAACAGCCAATACCTACAATGAGCAGTTCTTC. Its translation is CASSLTANTYNEQFF. The chain recombines TRBV12-3 or TRBV12-4 with TRBJ2-1, with D unresolved. V dropped 2 bases and J dropped 2 bases, with 10 bases sitting between them. The CDR3 contains 15 residues.

The chain combines TRBV7-9 with TRBJ2-7; 12 bases align to TRBD2. After removal of 2 bases from V and 9 bases from J, the junction contained 11 bases not matched to a gene. Germline CDR1 reads SEHNR; CDR2 reads FQNEAQ (reference sequence). The CDR3 totals 16 residues. The CDR3 coding sequence is TGTGCCAGCAGCTTAACAAAGACTAGCGGGGGCTTGGCGCAGTACTTC. This sequence encodes CASSLTKTSGGLAQYF.

The gene calls are TRBV4-3 and TRBJ2-3; D unresolved. Germline values: CDR1 LGHNA, CDR2 YSLEER. Trimming shortened V by 0 bases and J by 4 bases, and 5 bases separated the two germline ends. The CDR3 is made up of 13 amino acids. The CDR3 protein is CASSQDWPDTQYF. DNA of the CDR3: TGCGCCAGCAGCCAAGATTGGCCAGATACGCAGTATTTT.

The V gene is TRBV28, the J gene TRBJ2-7; no clear D gene. The CDR3 covers 16 residues. Trimming pared 6 bases from V and 0 bases from J, leaving 18 bases between. Germline loops: CDR1 MDHEN, CDR2 SYDVKM. This chain's CDR3 is CASRNPRTQSSYEQYF. In DNA, the CDR3 is TGTGCCAGCAGGAACCCGAGGACCCAAAGCTCCTACGAGCAGTACTTC.

Details on this clonotype: The junction shows a germline mismatch at one end, possibly a read error. This chain connects TRBV30 to TRBJ2-5; TRBD2 aligns across 7 bases. The CDR3 loop spans 13 amino acids. The germline V gene encodes CDR1 GTSNPN and CDR2 SVGIG (reference sequence). The CDR3 here is CAWGGDYQETRYF. CDR3 sequence (DNA): TGTGCCTGGGGGGGGGACTACCAAGAGACCCGGTACTTC.

The chain couples TRBV9 to TRBJ2-1, with 10 bases that match TRBD2. From germline, CDR1 is SGDLS and CDR2 YYNGEE. The V gene end was trimmed by 2 bases and the J gene end by 0 bases; junction bases not matched to a gene: 8. The CDR3 contains 18 residues. The CDR3 DNA reads TGTGCCAGCAGCGTTAGCGGGGGGCCCTCTACCTCCTACAATGAGCAGTTCTTC. It translates to CASSVSGGPSTSYNEQFF. The variable domain in full, with the rest retrieved from reference TRBV9 and TRBJ2-1, is DSGVTQTPKHLITATGQRVTLRCSPRSGDLSVYWYQQSLDQGLQFLIQYYNGEERAKGNILERFSAQQFPDLHSELNLSSLELGDSALYFCASSVSGGPSTSYNEQFFGPGTRLTVL.

This clonotype appeared a few times. J is TRBJ2-4 and V is TRBV21-1. The J call could be wrong; TRBJ2-7 is a better fit for the DNA end. TRBV21-1 is a recognized pseudogene. The CDR3 spans 15 residues. The CDR3 reads CASSKPLTRTYEQYF. CDR3 sequence (DNA): TGTGCCAGCAGCAAACCCCTTACAAGGACCTACGAGCAGTACTTC.

A single count supports this clonotype. The V call is TRBV6-2 or TRBV6-3, the J call TRBJ2-3; D gene uncertain. Germline V lookup: CDR1 MNHEY, CDR2 SVGEGT. This CDR3 comprises 16 residues. V was clipped by 0 bases and J by 2 bases, with 12 bases between them. The CDR3 region has the DNA TGTGCCAGCAGTTACTCGGCGAGGATTTTCACAGATACGCAGTATTTT. Translation gives CASSYSARIFTDTQYF.

The chain employs TRBV4-1 and TRBJ2-7; TRBD1 aligns across 9 bases. The ends lost 2 bases at V and 4 bases at J; junction bases unmatched: 6. The V gene's germline CDR1 is MGHRA and CDR2 YSYEKL. The CDR3 loop spans 15 amino acids. CDR3 sequence: CASSQLTGTGYEQYF. The DNA for the CDR3 is TGCGCCAGCAGCCAATTAACCGGGACAGGGTACGAGCAGTACTTC.

This clonotype came up once. The genes are TRBV12-3 or TRBV12-4 and TRBJ2-1; D tentatively fits TRBD1 or TRBD2 (6 bases each). The CDR3 spans 15 residues. The ends were cut back, 4 bases at V and 15 bases at J, with 25 bases in the middle. The CDR3 loop is CASSSVGGVSLSAFF. The CDR3 coding sequence is TGTGCCAGCAGTTCAGTCGGGGGCGTAAGCCTCTCCGCGTTCTTC.

This chain links TRBV4-3 with TRBJ1-2; no definite D call. CDR1 is LGHNA and CDR2 is YSLEER in the germline V gene. Deletions cut 2 bases from V and 1 base from J, with 8 bases between. This CDR3 is 14 amino acids long. The CDR3 DNA sequence: TGCGCCAGCAGCCAAATGGGCAGTAACTATGGCTACACCTTC. It specifies CASSQMGSNYGYTF.

Points on this clonotype: An end of the junction does not agree with germline; a read error may underlie this. The rearrangement links TRBV5-1 to TRBJ1-2; 7 bases are a match to TRBD1. The CDR3 totals 16 residues. The germline V gene encodes CDR1 SGHRS and CDR2 YFSETQ. CDR3 loop: CASSLDGTVTNHGYTF. CDR3 coding DNA: TGCGCCAGCAGCTTGGATGGGACAGTTACTAACCATGGCTACACCTTC. The full variable domain, with the rest looked up from reference TRBV5-1 and TRBJ1-2, is KAGVTQTPRYLIKTRGQQVTLSCSPISGHRSVSWYQQTPGQGLQFLFEYFSETQRNKGNFPGRFSGRQFSNSRSEMNVSTLELGDSALYLCASSLDGTVTNHGYTFGSGTRLTVV.

The table lists this clonotype with a few counts. The gene calls are TRBV12-3 or TRBV12-4 and TRBJ2-2; TRBD2 matches at 11 bases. This CDR3 has 16 residues. The V gene end was trimmed by 4 bases and the J gene end by 1 base; junction bases not matched to a gene: 2. CDR3 sequence reads: CASSSGLAGNTGELFF. The CDR3 nucleotides read TGTGCCAGCAGTTCAGGACTAGCGGGGAACACCGGGGAGCTGTTTTTT.

V is TRBV3-1 and J is TRBJ1-5; 10 positions agree with TRBD1. This CDR3 has 14 residues. Germline CDR1 and CDR2: LGHDT and YNNKEL (reference sequence). Losses at the gene ends were 6 bases for V and 7 bases for J; bases not matched to a gene: 6. This chain's CDR3 is CASSAGTGAQPQHF. In DNA, the CDR3 is TGTGCCAGCAGTGCCGGGACAGGGGCACAGCCCCAGCATTTT.

This clonotype was observed a handful of times. The gene calls are TRBV29-1 and TRBJ2-1; D perhaps matches TRBD1 (6 bases). The CDR3 has 17 amino acids. CDR1 and CDR2 from the germline V gene are SQVTM and ANQGSEA. V was cut by 5 bases and J by 1 base, with 21 bases left in between. The CDR3 DNA sequence: TGCAGCGTTCAATGGCCCACAGAGGGGGATTCCTACAATGAGCAGTTCTTC. This sequence encodes CSVQWPTEGDSYNEQFF.

The V and J genes are TRBV6-1 and TRBJ2-3, with TRBD2 as a possible D gene (5 bases). Trimming pared 3 bases from V and 6 bases from J, leaving 13 bases between. In germline, CDR1 is MNHNS, CDR2 SASEGT. This CDR3 has 14 residues. CDR3 sequence (DNA): TGTGCCAGCAGTGATCGGCTAGCAGTCGATACGCAGTATTTT. Its protein product is CASSDRLAVDTQYF.

The CDR3 reads CASKTGIWGQFF. CDR3 bases: TGTGCCAGCAAGACAGGGATCTGGGGGCAGTTCTTC. J is TRBJ2-1 and V is TRBV12-3 or TRBV12-4; 7 bases map to TRBD1. The CDR3 is made up of 12 amino acids. V lost 7 bases and J lost 12; bases outside the gene matches: 9.

This chain uses TRBV29-1 with TRBJ2-5; 7 nucleotides line up with TRBD1. Trimming cost V 4 bases and J 5 bases; bases outside gene matches: 10. Germline V gives CDR1 SQVTM, CDR2 ANQGSEA. The length of the CDR3 is 14 residues. The CDR3 is CSVVGQAVEETQYF. In nucleotides, the CDR3 is TGCAGCGTTGTTGGACAGGCCGTTGAGGAGACCCAGTACTTC.

This clonotype was seen many times. The CDR3 DNA sequence: TGTGCCAGCAGCCCGGGACAGGTCCATCGCGAGCAGTACTTC. Protein: CASSPGQVHREQYF. The chain employs TRBV7-9 and TRBJ2-7; the match to TRBD1 covers 8 bases. The CDR3 spans 14 residues. The V gene's germline CDR1 is SEHNR and CDR2 FQNEAQ (reference sequence). Trimming at V came to 5 bases and at J to 6 bases, leaving 9 bases not matched to a gene.